This T cell receptor (beta chain) was sequenced during a study of shared clonotypes between healthy human individuals. Broader study findings: Genetic and exposure-history diversity was limited by the small donor number.

The CDR3 consists of 14 residues. V gave up 5 bases and J gave up 1 base, with 11 bases separating them. CDR1 is SGHAT, CDR2 FQNNGV, per germline. Naive-designated CD8 cells lacked CD45RO, were positively enriched for CCR7, and omitted terminally differentiated effector memory CD45RA+ cells. As for this clone: Its antigen is as yet unknown.

Method: immunoSEQ multiplex PCR; TCRdb's copy keeps in-frame clones and lacks some. The top ten clones hold over 1.5% of a sample with about 1.9 million clones, 85% to 95% of them seen once. The chain carries TRBV11-2 and TRBJ1-1; D may be TRBD1 (6 bases). Sequencing was carried out using naive CD8+ T cells from PBMCs. This sequence originates from a man younger than 30 in good health. Some clones in this sample may be carry-over from other donors' samples. The CDR3 DNA reads TGTGCCAGCAGCGGCAGGGACAAGAACACTGAAGCTTTCTTT. Translation gives CASSGRDKNTEAFF.